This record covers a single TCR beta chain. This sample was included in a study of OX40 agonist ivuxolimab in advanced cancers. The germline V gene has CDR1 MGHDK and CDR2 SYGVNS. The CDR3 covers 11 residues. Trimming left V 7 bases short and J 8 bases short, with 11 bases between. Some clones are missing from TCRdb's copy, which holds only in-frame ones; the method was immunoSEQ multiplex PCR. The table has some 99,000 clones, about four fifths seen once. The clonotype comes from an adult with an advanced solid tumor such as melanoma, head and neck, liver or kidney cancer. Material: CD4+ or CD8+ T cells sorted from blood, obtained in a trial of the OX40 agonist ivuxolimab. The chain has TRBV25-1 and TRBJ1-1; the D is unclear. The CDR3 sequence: CASTRGGEAFF. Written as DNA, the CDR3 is TGTGCCAGCACCCGAGGCGGGGAAGCTTTCTTT.